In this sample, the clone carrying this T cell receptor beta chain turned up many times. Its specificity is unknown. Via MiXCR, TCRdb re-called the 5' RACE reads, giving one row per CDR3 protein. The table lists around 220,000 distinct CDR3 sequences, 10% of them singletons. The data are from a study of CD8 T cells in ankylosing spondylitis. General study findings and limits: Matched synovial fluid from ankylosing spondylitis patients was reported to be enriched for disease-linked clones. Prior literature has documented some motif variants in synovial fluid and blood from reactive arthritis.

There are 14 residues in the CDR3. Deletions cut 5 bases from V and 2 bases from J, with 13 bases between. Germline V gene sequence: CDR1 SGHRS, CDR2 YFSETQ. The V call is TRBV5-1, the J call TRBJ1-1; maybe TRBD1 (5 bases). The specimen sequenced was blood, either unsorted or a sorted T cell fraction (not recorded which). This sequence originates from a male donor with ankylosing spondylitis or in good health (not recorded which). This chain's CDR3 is CASRRTTENTEAFF. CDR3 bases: TGCGCCAGCAGGCGTACGACAGAAAACACTGAAGCTTTCTTT.